This TCR beta chain was captured in a study of T cells in localized non-small cell lung cancer. Findings and limits, study-wide: A median roughly 57 of the top 100 tumor clones appeared in adjacent lung. The study linked higher blood T cell density to longer overall survival.

Trimming cost V 5 bases and J 5 bases; bases outside gene matches: 13. Germline V gene lookup returns CDR1 SGHVS and CDR2 FQNEAQ. The CDR3 runs to 16 residues. With regard to this clone: As yet, its antigen is unknown.

Clones were sequenced by immunoSEQ multiplex PCR, and TCRdb holds only the in-frame ones, with some missing. Of around 36,000 clones in the sample, 81% were seen once. This receptor was identified in a male donor older than 55 with stage II lung adenocarcinoma. The material sequenced was peripheral blood mononuclear cells, taken before any cancer treatment. V usage is TRBV7-8 and J usage is TRBJ2-3; 7 bases align to TRBD2. Here the CDR3 reads CASSPAGREFKDTQYF. In DNA form, the CDR3 reads TGTGCCAGCAGCCCAGCCGGGCGGGAGTTTAAAGATACGCAGTATTTT.